In this sample, the clone carrying this T cell receptor beta chain turned up a few times. This record belongs to a study of regulatory T cells in long-lasting Graves disease. Researchers made TCR beta libraries by using iRepertoire HTBI primers and running Arm-PCR on CDR3 regions. Original handling: Spanning all samples, the identified segments comprised around 60 TRBV and around 15 TRBJ. Using its own MiXCR run on the multiplex PCR reads, TCRdb lists one record per CDR3 protein. The V and J calls and clone size are TCRdb's, not the authors'. This table has 680,000 or so distinct CDR3 sequences, roughly 16% appearing once. The V gene end was trimmed by 4 bases and the J gene end by 6 bases; junction bases not matched to a gene: 10. In germline, CDR1 is SGHRS, CDR2 YFSETQ. This CDR3 has 15 residues. Regarding time point: newly diagnosed GD, antithyroid drugs for less than 3 months. RNA extracted from PBMCs served as the sequencing template. EDTA tubes collected 7.5 to 9.5 milliliters of peripheral blood.

The same sample was also studied in work on T cells in Graves' hyperthyroidism and ophthalmopathy. From that report: Over 18 months, lack of ophthalmopathy progression marked Graves' hyperthyroidism as stable. Disease duration under 2 months; hyperthyroidism patients were aged 18 to 65.

This TCR was recovered from a woman aged 25 to 39 with Graves disease. The gene calls are TRBV5-1 and TRBJ1-2; 9 bases agree with TRBD1. This specimen consisted of peripheral blood mononuclear cells (PBMCs), obtained at new diagnosis, from a patient treated with antithyroid drugs. In DNA form, the CDR3 reads TGCGCCAGCAGCCCCACAGGGGGCGCGTATCATGGCTACACCTTC. Translation: CASSPTGGAYHGYTF.